This record covers a single T cell receptor beta chain. The entry originates in a study of blood T cell repertoires in COVID-19. Study summary: Collection of acute and convalescent COVID-19 samples took place in the United States, Italy and Spain.

The CDR3 totals 12 residues. Germline assignment: CDR1 SGHVS and CDR2 FQNEAQ. Trimming pared 2 bases from V and 4 bases from J, leaving 6 bases between. Method: immunoSEQ multiplex PCR; TCRdb's copy keeps in-frame clones and lacks some. The sample holds 100,000 to 120,000 clones, roughly 76% seen once. This TCR came from a woman aged 55-69 years with acute or convalescent COVID-19. The chain carries TRBV7-8 and TRBJ2-7; D remains unclear. Material: peripheral blood. CDR3 bases: TGTGCCAGCAGCTTAACTGTGTACGAGCAGTACTTC. This encodes CASSLTVYEQYF. The complete variable domain, with remaining parts taken from reference TRBV7-8 and TRBJ2-7, reads GAGVSQSPRYKVAKRGQDVALRCDPISGHVSLFWYQQALGQGPEFLTYFQNEAQLDKSGLPSDRFFAERPEGSVSTLKIQRTQQEDSAVYLCASSLTVYEQYFGPGTRLTVT.